The sequence of this T cell receptor (beta chain) was determined in a study of shared clonotypes between healthy human individuals. Study-wide context: There were three CD4 naive, three CD4 memory, two CD8 naive and one CD8 memory plates per donor.

Splitting of each subset's genomic DNA was done evenly across several immunoSEQ plates. How the authors handled the data: Filtering differed since immunoSEQ provided only junctions, with no quality scores. Clones were read by immunoSEQ multiplex PCR, and TCRdb kept only the in-frame ones, dropping some. V and J calls and clone size come straight from that table; D and trimming were deduced from the DNA. The sample contains 500,000 to 550,000 clones, 90% to 96% of which appear only once. The V end was cut by 3 bases, the J end by 0 bases, with 18 bases between. The CDR3 sequence is 18 residues long. Looked up from germline, CDR1 is LNHNV and CDR2 is YYDKDF (reference sequence).

This chain uses TRBV15 with TRBJ2-1; D not certain. The sample comprised naive CD4+ T cells sorted from blood. The subset here: CD45RA+ positively selected. This TCR came from a woman aged 30 to 39 in good health. The CDR3 bases are TGTGCCACCAGCAGGCATATGGTGTCCTCGAGCTCCTACAATGAGCAGTTCTTC. Amino acids: CATSRHMVSSSSYNEQFF.